Each of the 5 T cell receptor beta chains below was sequenced from the same sample in a study of CD8 T cells in ankylosing spondylitis. Study observations and caveats: Ankylosing spondylitis blood appeared to be characterized by a TCR beta motif of 7 to 9 highly homologous variants.

TCRdb re-analysed the 5' RACE reads in MiXCR, keeping a single row per CDR3 protein. In the table there are about 480,000 distinct CDR3 sequences, 17% of which are singletons. The antigens these receptors bind are not known. The specimen sequenced was blood, either unsorted or a sorted T cell fraction (not recorded which). The source is a male donor with ankylosing spondylitis.

This clonotype has only one observation. This chain joins TRBV6-2 or TRBV6-3 and TRBJ2-3, with 13 nucleotides matching TRBD2. Germline V gene lookup returns CDR1 MNHEY and CDR2 SVGEGT. CDR3 length equals 15 residues. With 5 bases clipped from V and 5 bases from J, the junction kept 4 bases outside the gene matches. The CDR3, as DNA: TGTGCCAGCAGTCCCCGACTAGCGGGGGGAGATACGCAGTATTTT. This encodes CASSPRLAGGDTQYF.

This chain links TRBV25-1 with TRBJ2-5; D perhaps matches TRBD2 (6 bases). Germline CDR1 MGHDK, CDR2 SYGVNS. Trimming stripped 1 base from V and 3 bases from J, with 12 bases between. The CDR3 loop spans 15 amino acids. Here the CDR3 DNA reads TGTGCCAGCAGTGAATCGGGGGTAAGGGAAGAGACCCAGTACTTC. Its protein product is CASSESGVREETQYF.

V gene TRBV5-1 combines with J gene TRBJ2-2; 10 bases are a match to TRBD1. After removal of 4 bases from V and 6 bases from J, the junction contained 9 bases not matched to a gene. CDR3 length: 16 amino acids. CDR1 and CDR2 from the germline V gene are SGHRS and YFSETQ. This CDR3 is CASSPGTGVFAGELFF. CDR3 DNA: TGCGCCAGCAGCCCCGGGACAGGGGTCTTTGCCGGGGAGCTGTTTTTT.

This clonotype showed up just a few times. V gene TRBV12-3 or TRBV12-4 combines with J gene TRBJ2-3; 8 nucleotides line up with TRBD1. The CDR3 totals 16 residues. Losses at the gene ends were 3 bases for V and 1 base for J; bases not matched to a gene: 6. CDR3 in DNA: TGTGCCAGCAGTTTCACCGGGACAGGAGGCACAGATACGCAGTATTTT. It translates to CASSFTGTGGTDTQYF.

In its sample, this clonotype was seen many times. The chain is built from TRBV12-3 or TRBV12-4 and TRBJ2-1, with TRBD2 matching over 10 bases. Unmatched junction bases numbered 5, after V lost 6 bases and J lost 3 bases. The CDR3 consists of 15 residues. As DNA, the CDR3 is TGTGCCAGCAGGTCCGGGACTAGCGACTACAATGAGCAGTTCTTC. Translating it yields CASRSGTSDYNEQFF.